The clone carrying this TCR beta chain was counted only a few times. Its antigen is unknown. The V end lost 6 bases, the J end lost 8 bases, and 20 bases lay between the germline ends. CDR1 and CDR2 (germline): MNHEY, SVGAGI. This CDR3 spans 15 amino acids. Clones were sequenced by immunoSEQ multiplex PCR, and TCRdb holds only the in-frame ones, with some missing. The sample records 50,000 to 75,000 clones, 65% to 75% being singletons. With 10 days of culture completed, CD4+ T cells were isolated. This entry is derived from a study of vaccination effects on CD4 cells after COVID-19. Study summary: The vaccine given was either BNT162b2 or mRNA-1273, in two doses. A couple of convalescent donors provided samples 16 days and one week before vaccination.

Source: CD4+ T cells from PBMCs cultured without peptide, taken before COVID-19 vaccination. The chain employs TRBV6-5 and TRBJ2-4; possibly TRBD2 for D (7 bases). The receptor's source is a human donor who had a prior SARS-CoV-2 infection. As DNA, the CDR3 is TGTGCCAGCAGCCCCCTTTTTGGGGGGGCAGACATTCAGTACTTC. Translated, it gives CASSPLFGGADIQYF.